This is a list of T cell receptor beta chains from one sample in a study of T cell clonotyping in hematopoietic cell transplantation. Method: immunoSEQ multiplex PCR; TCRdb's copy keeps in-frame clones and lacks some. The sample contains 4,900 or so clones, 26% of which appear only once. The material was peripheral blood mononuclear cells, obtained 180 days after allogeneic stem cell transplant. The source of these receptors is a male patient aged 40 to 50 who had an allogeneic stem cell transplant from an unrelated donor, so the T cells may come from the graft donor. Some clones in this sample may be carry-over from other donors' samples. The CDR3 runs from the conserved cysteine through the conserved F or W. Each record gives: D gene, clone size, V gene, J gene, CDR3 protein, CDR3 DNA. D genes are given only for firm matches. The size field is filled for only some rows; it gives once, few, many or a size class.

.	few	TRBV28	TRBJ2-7	CASRFSYEQYF	TGTGCCAGCAGGTTCTCCTACGAGCAGTACTTC
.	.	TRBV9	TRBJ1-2	CASSGAIGPFGYTF	TGTGCCAGCAGCGGAGCCATAGGGCCCTTCGGCTACACCTTC
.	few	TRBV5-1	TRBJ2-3	CASSQADTQYF	TGCGCCAGTAGCCAGGCAGATACGCAGTATTTT
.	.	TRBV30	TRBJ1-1	CAWSGGGKKAFF	TGTGCCTGGAGTGGGGGGGGGAAAAAAGCTTTCTTT
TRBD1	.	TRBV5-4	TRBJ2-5	CASSWTGGSETQYF	TGTGCCAGCAGCTGGACAGGGGGGTCAGAGACCCAGTACTTC
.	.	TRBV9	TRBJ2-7	CASSPSALRYEQYF	TGTGCCAGCAGCCCCTCGGCCCTTCGGTACGAGCAGTACTTC
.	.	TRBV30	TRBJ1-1	CAWGADGNTEAFF	TGTGCCTGGGGAGCAGACGGGAACACTGAAGCTTTCTTT
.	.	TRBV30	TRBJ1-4	CGRDEGLGKLFF	TGTGGTCGGGACGAGGGCCTCGGAAAACTGTTTTTT
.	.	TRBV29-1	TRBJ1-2	CSVEQANYGYTF	TGCAGCGTTGAACAGGCTAACTATGGCTACACCTTC
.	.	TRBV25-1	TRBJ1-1	CASSLRDTEAFF	TGTGCCAGCAGTTTGAGGGACACTGAAGCTTTCTTT
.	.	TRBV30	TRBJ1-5	CAWSRPQHF	TGTGCCTGGTCTAGGCCCCAGCATTTT
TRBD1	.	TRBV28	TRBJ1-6	CASSSGTGPDSPLHF	TGTGCCAGCAGTTCCGGGACAGGGCCCGATTCACCCCTCCACTTT
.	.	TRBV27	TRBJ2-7	CASSPSGTLTYEQYF	TGTGCCAGCAGTCCATCCGGGACACTCACCTACGAGCAGTACTTC
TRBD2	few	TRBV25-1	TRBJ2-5	CASSNPGTSEETQYF	TGTGCCAGCAGTAACCCCGGGACTAGCGAAGAGACCCAGTACTTC
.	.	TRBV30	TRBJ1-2	CAWSADADSIYGYTF	TGTGCCTGGAGTGCCGATGCAGATTCCATCTATGGCTACACCTTC
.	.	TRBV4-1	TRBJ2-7	CASSRGRGDAYEQYF	TGCGCCAGCAGTAGGGGGAGAGGGGATGCCTACGAGCAGTACTTC
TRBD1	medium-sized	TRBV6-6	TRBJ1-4	CASSGDRGVEKLFF	TGTGCCAGCAGTGGGGACAGGGGAGTCGAAAAACTGTTTTTT
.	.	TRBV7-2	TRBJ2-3	CASSLISGTDTQYF	TGTGCCAGCAGCTTGATTTCCGGCACAGATACGCAGTATTTT
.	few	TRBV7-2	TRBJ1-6	CASNFEGPDPLHF	TGTGCCAGCAATTTCGAGGGCCCTGATCCCCTCCACTTT
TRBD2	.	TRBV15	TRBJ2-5	CATSRDRGLGETQYF	TGTGCCACCAGCAGAGATAGGGGACTAGGGGAGACCCAGTACTTC
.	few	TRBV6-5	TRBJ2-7	CASSLRQRDEQYF	TGTGCCAGCAGTTTACGACAGCGTGACGAGCAGTACTTC
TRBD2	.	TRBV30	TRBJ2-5	CAWSVGLAGAGETQYF	TGTGCCTGGAGTGTGGGACTAGCGGGAGCTGGAGAGACCCAGTACTTC
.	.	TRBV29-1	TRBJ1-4	CSVEVASDEKLFF	TGCAGCGTTGAAGTGGCGTCGGATGAAAAACTGTTTTTT
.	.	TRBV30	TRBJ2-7	CAWSVTGDEQYF	TGTGCCTGGAGTGTAACCGGGGACGAGCAGTACTTC
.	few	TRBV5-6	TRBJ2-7	CASSLVGATYEQYF	TGTGCCAGCAGCTTGGTAGGGGCGACCTACGAGCAGTACTTC
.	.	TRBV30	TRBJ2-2	CAWTRDPQTNTGELFF	TGTGCCTGGACGAGAGACCCACAGACGAACACCGGGGAGCTGTTTTTT
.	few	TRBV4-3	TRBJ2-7	CASSQGGLLTREQYF	TGCGCCAGCAGCCAAGGGGGACTTCTAACTCGCGAGCAGTACTTC
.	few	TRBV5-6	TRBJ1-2	CASSLVPGLGYTF	TGTGCCAGCAGCTTGGTGCCAGGGCTTGGCTACACCTTC
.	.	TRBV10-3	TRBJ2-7	CAHSRTDYEQYF	TGTGCCCACTCACGGACAGACTACGAGCAGTACTTC
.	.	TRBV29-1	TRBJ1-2	CSVGLTRGHGYTF	TGCAGCGTGGGCTTGACACGGGGACATGGCTACACCTTC
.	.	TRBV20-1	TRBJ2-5	CSAQDQETQYF	TGCAGTGCCCAAGACCAAGAGACCCAGTACTTC
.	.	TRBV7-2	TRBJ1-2	CASSLGGYRENYGYTF	TGTGCCAGCAGCTTAGGGGGGTACAGGGAAAACTATGGCTACACCTTC
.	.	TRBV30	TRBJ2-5	CACSLRPETQYF	TGTGCCTGTTCCCTTCGCCCAGAGACCCAGTACTTC
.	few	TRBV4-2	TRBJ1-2	CASSHEEGVYYGYTF	TGTGCCAGCAGCCACGAAGAAGGGGTCTACTATGGCTACACCTTC
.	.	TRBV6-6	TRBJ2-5	CASSPQETQYF	TGTGCCAGCAGTCCCCAAGAGACCCAGTACTTC
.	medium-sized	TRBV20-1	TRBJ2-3	CSAGPGLAQYF	TGCAGTGCTGGGCCCGGCCTGGCGCAGTATTTT
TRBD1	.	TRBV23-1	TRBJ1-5	CASRRQGHSNQPQHF	TGCGCCAGCAGACGACAGGGTCATAGCAATCAGCCCCAGCATTTT
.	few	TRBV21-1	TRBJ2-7	CASTKGDGGYEQYF	TGTGCCAGCACCAAGGGAGACGGGGGGTACGAGCAGTACTTC
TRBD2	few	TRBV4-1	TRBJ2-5	CASSPTVAGEETQYF	TGCGCCAGCAGCCCGACAGTAGCGGGGGAGGAGACCCAGTACTTC
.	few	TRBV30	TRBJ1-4	CAWSVQREKLFF	TGTGCCTGGAGTGTCCAGAGGGAAAAACTGTTTTTT